This entry is about one TCR beta chain. Its antigen is unknown. These data come from a study of T cells in localized non-small cell lung cancer. The study, taken as a whole, reports: Only one tumor region was sequenced, so heterogeneity remains possible. Appearing in adjacent lung were a median roughly 60 of the top 100 tumor clones. Longer overall survival accompanied higher blood T cell density. Maximal T cell clonality occurred in uninvolved adjacent lung, with tumor ranking below it.

V was clipped by 5 bases and J by 7 bases; unmatched bases: 7. Germline CDR1 and CDR2: SGHAT and FQNNGV. The CDR3 is made up of 13 amino acids. Clones were read by immunoSEQ multiplex PCR, and TCRdb kept only the in-frame ones, dropping some. The data hold almost 30,000 clones, with roughly 91% observed a single time. The chain carries TRBV11-2 and TRBJ1-2; 7 bases are a match to TRBD1. Sequenced material: peripheral blood, taken before any cancer treatment. This receptor was identified in a female donor of 60 years or more with stage III squamous cell lung carcinoma. The CDR3 loop is CASSLTGSSGYTF. The CDR3 DNA is TGTGCCAGCAGCCTGACAGGGAGTAGTGGCTACACCTTC.